These 9 T cell receptor beta chains were sequenced from one sample in a study of cytomegalovirus exposure and HLA in healthy donors. 60 Vbeta and 13 Jbeta primers were used in PCR. The protocol was immunoSEQ multiplex PCR, while the TCRdb copy is restricted to in-frame clones and leaves out a portion. The listing records around 110,000 clones. The sequencing sample was made of PBMCs. The receptor source for this set is a man aged 25-40 years in good health and CMV-seronegative.

CDR3: CAWSVQGYGYTF. The CDR3 coding sequence is TGTGCCTGGAGTGTCCAGGGCTATGGCTACACCTTC. This chain uses TRBV30 with TRBJ1-2; tentatively, D is TRBD1 (5 bases). Trimming removed 0 bases at V and 4 bases at J, with 6 bases between. Germline-derived CDR1 and CDR2 are GTSNPN and SVGIG (reference sequence). The CDR3 extends over 12 amino acids.

CDR3 sequence: CASSLGEGQPNYGYTF. As DNA, the CDR3 is TGTGCCAGCAGCTTAGGGGAAGGACAGCCTAACTATGGCTACACCTTC. The genes are TRBV7-9 and TRBJ1-2, with D possibly TRBD1 on 6 matching bases. CDR1 and CDR2 from the germline V gene are SEHNR and FQNEAQ (reference sequence). The V end was cut by 1 base, the J end by 0 bases, with 12 bases between. The CDR3 covers 16 residues.

The J gene is TRBJ1-5, the V gene TRBV28, with 7 bases matching TRBD1. Germline V gene sequence: CDR1 MDHEN, CDR2 SYDVKM. Unmatched junction bases numbered 6, after V lost 4 bases and J lost 6 bases. The CDR3 totals 14 residues. CDR3 loop: CASSSGGSGQPQHF. The CDR3 nucleotides read TGTGCCAGCAGTTCAGGGGGATCCGGTCAGCCCCAGCATTTT.

V usage is TRBV11-3 and J usage is TRBJ2-3; 10 bases are a match to TRBD2. Germline CDR1 is SGHNT and CDR2 is YENEEA. The CDR3 consists of 17 residues. With 1 base clipped from V and 4 bases from J, the junction kept 8 bases outside the gene matches. The CDR3, as DNA: TGTGCCAGCAGCTTAGGAGCAGCGGGGGGGCTCGCAGATACGCAGTATTTT. Its translation is CASSLGAAGGLADTQYF.

The J gene is TRBJ2-3, the V gene TRBV27; 9 nucleotides align to TRBD2. V shed 5 bases and J 8 bases; nucleotides not matched to a gene: 5. The CDR3 consists of 13 residues. Germline-derived CDR1 and CDR2 are MNHEY and SMNVEV (reference sequence). The CDR3, as DNA: TGTGCCAGCAGTCCTAGCGGGGTTGGTACGCAGTATTTT. Translating it yields CASSPSGVGTQYF.

The rearrangement joins TRBV19 to TRBJ2-6, with TRBD1 matching over 12 bases. The CDR3 is made up of 15 amino acids. V was pared by 9 bases and J by 4 bases, with 4 bases of the junction left unmatched. Germline assignment: CDR1 LNHDA and CDR2 SQIVND (reference sequence). Written as DNA, the CDR3 is TGTGCCAGCGGGACAGGGGGCCTCGGGGCCAACGTCCTGACTTTC. Translation gives CASGTGGLGANVLTF.

The V and J genes are TRBV19 and TRBJ1-3, with 8 nucleotides matching TRBD1. Germline V lookup: CDR1 LNHDA, CDR2 SQIVND (reference sequence). The V gene end was trimmed by 3 bases and the J gene end by 4 bases; junction bases not matched to a gene: 5. CDR3 length: 15 residues. CDR3 nucleotides: TGTGCCAGTAGTATGCCCGGGACAGGCGGAAACACCATATATTTT. This sequence encodes CASSMPGTGGNTIYF.

The chain uses TRBV6-5 and TRBJ1-3; D is ambiguous. The CDR3 is 14 residues long. Germline V gene data show CDR1 as MNHEY and CDR2 as SVGAGI. The V gene lost 2 bases and the J gene lost 2 bases, with 7 bases spanning the gap. The CDR3, as DNA: TGTGCCAGCAGTTACCGAGATACTGGAAACACCATATATTTT. Encoded protein: CASSYRDTGNTIYF.

The CDR3: CASRGQGGNTEAFF. The CDR3 DNA sequence: TGTGCCAGCAGGGGACAGGGGGGAAACACTGAAGCTTTCTTT. The chain employs TRBV2 and TRBJ1-1; 11 bases match TRBD1. The CDR3 is made up of 14 amino acids. In germline, CDR1 is SNHLY, CDR2 FYNNEI. Losses at the gene ends were 6 bases for V and 2 bases for J; bases not matched to a gene: 2. Full variable domain (remainder filled in from reference TRBV2 and TRBJ1-1): EPEVTQTPSHQVTQMGQEVILRCVPISNHLYFYWYRQILGQKVEFLVSFYNNEISEKSEIFDDQFSVERPDGSNFTLKIRSTKLEDSAMYFCASRGQGGNTEAFFGQGTRLTVV.